This TCR beta chain was profiled in a study of TIL therapy for anti-PD-1-resistant metastatic lung cancer. Study-level background: Median patient age was about 55, ranging about 35-80 years. Tumors carried a median 1.5 non-synonymous mutations per megabase.

Noted time point: pre-treatment sample, taken before nivolumab and TIL therapy. This was the immunoSEQ v3 assay. Produced via immunoSEQ multiplex PCR; TCRdb's table is partial and in-frame only. The sample includes tens of thousands of clones, roughly 78% of them seen just once. Sequenced material: blood, taken at baseline. The source is a woman between 25 and 80 years old with non-small cell lung cancer.

The CDR3 DNA reads as TGTGCCAGCAGTTACTCGGGTAGGACAAAGGGATCACCCCTCCACTTT. The encoded protein is CASSYSGRTKGSPLHF. V and J are TRBV6-5 and TRBJ1-6; D may be TRBD1 (5 bases). V lost 0 bases, J lost 10 bases, and 16 bases lay in between. The germline V gene encodes CDR1 MNHEY and CDR2 SVGAGI. This CDR3 has 16 amino acids.